Here is one T cell receptor beta chain with its context. Authors' methods: It was from reference gene primer amplification that nucleated cell counts were estimated. TCRdb keeps only in-frame clones here, not all; method: immunoSEQ multiplex PCR. From that table come the V and J calls and clone size; the DNA was used to work out D and trimming. Altogether approximately 380,000 clones are present, 85% being singletons, with the ten largest covering approximately 3.6%. These data come from a study of blood T cell repertoires in COVID-19. The wider study: T cells, B-cell-depleted T cells, or PBMCs supplied cDNA or gDNA.

Material for sequencing was peripheral blood. The receptor comes from a woman aged 18-29 years with acute or convalescent COVID-19.

As DNA, the CDR3 is TGCGCCAGCAGCCAGCCGGGGAAAGACGAAAAACTGTTTTTT. It translates to CASSQPGKDEKLFF. The gene calls are TRBV4-1 and TRBJ1-4, with D unresolved. V was trimmed by 3 bases and J by 8 bases, leaving 13 bases between them. Per germline, CDR1 MGHRA and CDR2 YSYEKL. The CDR3 has 14 amino acids.